This TCR beta chain originates from a study of shared clonotypes between healthy human individuals. Clones were sequenced by immunoSEQ multiplex PCR, and TCRdb holds only the in-frame ones, with some missing. The sample shows 780,000 or so clones, 72% of them seen only once. Study observations and caveats: Sharing of clonotypes among donors was expected to vary with sequencing depth.

Trimming shortened V by 6 bases and J by 0 bases, and 3 bases separated the two germline ends. The length of the CDR3 is 13 residues. CDR1 and CDR2 (germline): SGHAT, FQDESV (reference sequence). About this clone itself: Its antigen remains unknown.

Material: memory CD4+ T cells sorted from blood. Subset here: CD45RA-negative fraction. The rearrangement links TRBV11-1 to TRBJ2-6; D is unresolved. The clonotype comes from a woman aged 25 to 45 in good health. The CDR3 protein is CASSRSGANVLTF. CDR3 bases: TGTGCCAGCAGTCGCTCTGGGGCCAACGTCCTGACTTTC.